This TCR beta chain originates from a study of response to subunit inactivated influenza vaccine. Study results and limitations: Few additional T cells are recruited per seasonal influenza vaccination, authors suggested.

Per germline, CDR1 MNHEY and CDR2 SVGAGI. Trimming removed 4 bases at V and 6 bases at J, with 13 bases between. CDR3 length: 14 amino acids. With respect to this clonotype: Its specificity is not known.

TCRdb processed the RT-PCR reads anew with MiXCR; each CDR3 protein has one entry. The table lists 550,000 to 600,000 distinct CDR3 sequences, about an eighth of them singletons. The receptor's source is a man in his fifties who received an inactivated influenza vaccine. This chain connects TRBV6-5 to TRBJ2-1; D call uncertain. This material consisted of PBMCs from blood, taken on the day of vaccination. The CDR3 sequence: CASSSSGNLNEQFF. The CDR3 region has the DNA TGTGCCAGCAGTTCGAGTGGAAACCTCAATGAGCAGTTCTTC.